The subject of this entry is one TCR beta chain. What it binds is unknown. One end of the junction varies from germline; a read error may be responsible. Libraries of bulk TCR were made by previously described methods (with listed TCR primers). TCRdb independently ran MiXCR on the PCR reads; one entry per CDR3 protein. The table lists about 510,000 distinct CDR3 sequences, roughly 25% of them singletons. The data stem from a study of molecular identifiers for immune sequencing clone quantification. Overall study findings and caveats: Whereas clones above 20 RNA copies held under 1% of naive-cell molecules, they held over 97% of effector molecules. Identical TCR molecules can share a barcode, and this sharing could underestimate highly expanded clone sizes.

This CDR3 spans 16 amino acids. Germline V lookup: CDR1 MNHEY, CDR2 SMNVEV (reference sequence). The V call is TRBV27, the J call TRBJ2-1; no reliable D call. The sequencing sample was made of naive CD8+ T cells from blood, with Jurkat cell RNA spiked in. Regarding subset: FACS-sorted CD8+CD4-CCR7+CD45RA+ naive T cells. The sequence was collected from a human donor in good health. Some libraries in this study had Jurkat cell RNA spiked in. The CDR3 reads CASNPVGPSPANGQFF. As DNA, the CDR3 is TGTGCCAGCAACCCCGTAGGCCCTAGTCCCGCCAATGGGCAGTTCTTC.